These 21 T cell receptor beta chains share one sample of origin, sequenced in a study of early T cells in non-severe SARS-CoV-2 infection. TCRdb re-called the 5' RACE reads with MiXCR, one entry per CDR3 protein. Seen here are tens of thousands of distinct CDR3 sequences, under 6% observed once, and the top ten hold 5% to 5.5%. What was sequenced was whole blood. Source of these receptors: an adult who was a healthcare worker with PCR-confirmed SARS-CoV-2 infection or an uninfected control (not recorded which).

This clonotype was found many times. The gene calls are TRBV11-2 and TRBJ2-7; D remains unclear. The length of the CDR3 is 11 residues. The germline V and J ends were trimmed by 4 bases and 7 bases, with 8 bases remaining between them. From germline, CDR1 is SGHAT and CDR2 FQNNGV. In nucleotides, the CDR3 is TGTGCCAGCAGCTCCGTTGGGGAGCAGTACTTC. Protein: CASSSVGEQYF.

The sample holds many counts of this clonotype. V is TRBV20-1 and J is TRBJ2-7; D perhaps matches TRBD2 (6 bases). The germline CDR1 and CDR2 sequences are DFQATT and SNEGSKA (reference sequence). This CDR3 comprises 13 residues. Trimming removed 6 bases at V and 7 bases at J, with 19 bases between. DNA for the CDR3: TGCAGTGCGAATGGGGACTGGGCGAGGGAGCAGTACTTC. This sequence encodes CSANGDWAREQYF.

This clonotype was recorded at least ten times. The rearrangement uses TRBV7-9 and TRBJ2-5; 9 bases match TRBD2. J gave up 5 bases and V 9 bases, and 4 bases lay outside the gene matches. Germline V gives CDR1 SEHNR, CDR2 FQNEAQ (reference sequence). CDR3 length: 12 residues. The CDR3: CASSGSGETQYF. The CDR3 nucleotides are TGTGCCAGTAGCGGGAGCGGCGAGACCCAGTACTTC.

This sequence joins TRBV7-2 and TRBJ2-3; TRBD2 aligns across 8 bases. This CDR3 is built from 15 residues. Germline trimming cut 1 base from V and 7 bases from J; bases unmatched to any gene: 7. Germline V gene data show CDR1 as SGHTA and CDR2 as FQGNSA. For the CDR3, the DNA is TGTGCCAGCAGCTTAGATGTCGGGGGGGCCAATACGCAGTATTTT. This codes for CASSLDVGGANTQYF.

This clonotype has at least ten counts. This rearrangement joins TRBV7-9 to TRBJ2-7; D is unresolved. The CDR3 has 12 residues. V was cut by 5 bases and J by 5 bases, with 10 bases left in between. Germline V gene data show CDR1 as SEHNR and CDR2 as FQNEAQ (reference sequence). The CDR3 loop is CASSPLLDEQYF. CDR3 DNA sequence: TGTGCCAGCAGCCCTCTTCTGGACGAGCAGTACTTC.

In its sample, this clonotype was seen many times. For the CDR3, the DNA is TGTGCCAGCTTCAGCTACGGTACGCAGTATTTT. Translating it yields CASFSYGTQYF. This chain uses TRBV21-1 with TRBJ2-3. TRBV21-1 is deemed a pseudogene. CDR3 size: 11 residues.

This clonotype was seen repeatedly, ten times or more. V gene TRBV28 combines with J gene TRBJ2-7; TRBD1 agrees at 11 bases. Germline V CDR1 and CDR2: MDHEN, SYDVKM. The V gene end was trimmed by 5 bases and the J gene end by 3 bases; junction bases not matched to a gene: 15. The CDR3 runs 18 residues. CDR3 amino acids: CASSLPSHGTGGLYEQYF. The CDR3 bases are TGTGCCAGCAGTCTCCCCTCTCATGGGACAGGGGGGCTCTACGAGCAGTACTTC. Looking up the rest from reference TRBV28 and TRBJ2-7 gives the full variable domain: DVKVTQSSRYLVKRTGEKVFLECVQDMDHENMFWYRQDPGLGLRLIYFSYDVKMKEKGDIPEGYSVSREKKERFSLILESASTNQTSMYLCASSLPSHGTGGLYEQYFGPGTRLTVT.

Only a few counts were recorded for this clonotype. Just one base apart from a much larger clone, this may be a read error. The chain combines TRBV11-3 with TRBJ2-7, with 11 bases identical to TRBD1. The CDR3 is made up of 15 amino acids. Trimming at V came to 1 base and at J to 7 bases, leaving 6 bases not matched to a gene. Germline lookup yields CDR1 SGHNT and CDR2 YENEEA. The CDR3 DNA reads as TGTGCCAGCAGCTTAGTCGGACAGGGGGCAGGTGAGCAGTACTTC. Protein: CASSLVGQGAGEQYF.

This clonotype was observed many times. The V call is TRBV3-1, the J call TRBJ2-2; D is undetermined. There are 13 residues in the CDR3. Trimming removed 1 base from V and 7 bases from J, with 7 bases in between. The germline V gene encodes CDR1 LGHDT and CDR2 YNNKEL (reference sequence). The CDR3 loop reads CASSQGLGGELFF. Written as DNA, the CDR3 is TGTGCCAGCAGCCAAGGTCTGGGCGGGGAGCTGTTTTTT.

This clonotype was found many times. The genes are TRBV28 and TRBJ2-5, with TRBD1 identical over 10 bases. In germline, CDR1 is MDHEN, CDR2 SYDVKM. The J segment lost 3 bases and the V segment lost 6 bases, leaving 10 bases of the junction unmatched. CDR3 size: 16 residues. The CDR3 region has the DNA TGTGCCAGCAGCTGGTTGACAGGGGGCGATAAAGAGACCCAGTACTTC. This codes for CASSWLTGGDKETQYF. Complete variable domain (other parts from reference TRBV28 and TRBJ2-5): DVKVTQSSRYLVKRTGEKVFLECVQDMDHENMFWYRQDPGLGLRLIYFSYDVKMKEKGDIPEGYSVSREKKERFSLILESASTNQTSMYLCASSWLTGGDKETQYFGPGTRLLVL.

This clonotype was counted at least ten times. CDR3 DNA sequence: TGTGCCAGCAGGGGGGTCGGTGAAAAACTGTTTTTT. It specifies CASRGVGEKLFF. V gene TRBV7-9 combines with J gene TRBJ1-4; D may be TRBD1 (5 bases). V lost 6 bases and J lost 7, with 9 bases in between. Per germline, CDR1 SEHNR and CDR2 FQNEAQ (reference sequence). This CDR3 region has 12 residues.

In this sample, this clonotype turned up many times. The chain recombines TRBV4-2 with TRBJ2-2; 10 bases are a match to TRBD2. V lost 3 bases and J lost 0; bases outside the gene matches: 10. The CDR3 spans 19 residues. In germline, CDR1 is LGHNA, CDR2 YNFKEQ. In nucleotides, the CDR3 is TGTGCCAGCAGCCAGTATCGGCTAGCGGGAGAGACGAACACCGGGGAGCTGTTTTTT. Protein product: CASSQYRLAGETNTGELFF.

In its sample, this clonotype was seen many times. The chain's CDR3 is CASSPGGGLLYEQYF. Here the CDR3 DNA reads TGTGCCAGCAGCCCCGGCGGGGGTCTACTCTACGAGCAGTACTTC. V is TRBV7-9 and J is TRBJ2-7, with 7 bases identical to TRBD2. The trim removed 5 bases at V and 3 bases at J, leaving 10 bases unmatched. The CDR3 loop spans 15 amino acids. The germline V gene has CDR1 SEHNR and CDR2 FQNEAQ (reference sequence).

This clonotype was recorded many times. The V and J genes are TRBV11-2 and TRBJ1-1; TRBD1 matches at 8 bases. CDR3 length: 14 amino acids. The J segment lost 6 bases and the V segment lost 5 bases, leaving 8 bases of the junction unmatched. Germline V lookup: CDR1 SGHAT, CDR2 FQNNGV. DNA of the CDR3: TGTGCCAGCAGCCCCCGACAGGGGAAAGCTGAAGCTTTCTTT. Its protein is CASSPRQGKAEAFF. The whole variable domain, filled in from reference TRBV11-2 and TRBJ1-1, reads EAGVAQSPRYKIIEKRQSVAFWCNPISGHATLYWYQQILGQGPKLLIQFQNNGVVDDSQLPKDRFSAERLKGVDSTLKIQPAKLEDSAVYLCASSPRQGKAEAFFGQGTRLTVV.

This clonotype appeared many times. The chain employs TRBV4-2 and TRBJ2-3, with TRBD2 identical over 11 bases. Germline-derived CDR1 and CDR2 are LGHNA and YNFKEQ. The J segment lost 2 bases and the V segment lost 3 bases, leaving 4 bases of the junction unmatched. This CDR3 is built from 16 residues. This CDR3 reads CASSQGTSGHTDTQYF. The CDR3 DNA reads TGTGCCAGCAGCCAGGGGACTAGCGGCCACACAGATACGCAGTATTTT.

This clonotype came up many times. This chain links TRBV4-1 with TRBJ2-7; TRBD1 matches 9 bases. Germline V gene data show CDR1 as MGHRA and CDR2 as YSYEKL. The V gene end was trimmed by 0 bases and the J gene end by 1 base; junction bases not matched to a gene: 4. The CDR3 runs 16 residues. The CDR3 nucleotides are TGCGCCAGCAGCCAAGATGACAGGGGGTATTCCTACGAGCAGTACTTC. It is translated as CASSQDDRGYSYEQYF.

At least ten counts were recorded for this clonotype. The CDR3 loop reads CSASKMDRVDTEAFF. Here the CDR3 DNA reads TGCAGTGCTAGCAAAATGGACAGGGTTGACACTGAAGCTTTCTTT. The rearrangement uses TRBV20-1 and TRBJ1-1, with 8 bases lining up with TRBD1. The trim removed 3 bases at V and 3 bases at J, leaving 9 bases unmatched. The CDR3 runs to 15 residues. In germline, CDR1 is DFQATT, CDR2 SNEGSKA (reference sequence).

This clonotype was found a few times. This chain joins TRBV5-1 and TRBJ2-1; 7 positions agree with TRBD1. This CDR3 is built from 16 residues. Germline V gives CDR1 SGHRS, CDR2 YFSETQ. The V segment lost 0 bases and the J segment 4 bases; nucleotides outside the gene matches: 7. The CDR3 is CASSLARDSTYNEQFF. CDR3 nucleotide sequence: TGCGCCAGCAGCTTGGCCCGGGACAGCACTTACAATGAGCAGTTCTTC.

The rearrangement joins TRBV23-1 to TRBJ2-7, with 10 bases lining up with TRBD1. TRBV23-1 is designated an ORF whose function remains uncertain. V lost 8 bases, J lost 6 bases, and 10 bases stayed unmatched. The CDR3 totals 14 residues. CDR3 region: CASSRGTGACEQYF. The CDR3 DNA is TGCGCCAGCTCCCGGGGGACAGGGGCTTGCGAGCAGTACTTC.

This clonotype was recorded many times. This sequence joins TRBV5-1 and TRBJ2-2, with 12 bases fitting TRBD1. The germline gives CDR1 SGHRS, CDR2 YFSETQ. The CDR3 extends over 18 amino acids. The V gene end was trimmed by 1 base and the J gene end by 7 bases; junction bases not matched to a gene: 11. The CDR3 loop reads CASSLRGQGARAIGELFF. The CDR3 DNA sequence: TGCGCCAGCAGCTTGAGGGGACAGGGGGCCCGGGCCATCGGGGAGCTGTTTTTT.

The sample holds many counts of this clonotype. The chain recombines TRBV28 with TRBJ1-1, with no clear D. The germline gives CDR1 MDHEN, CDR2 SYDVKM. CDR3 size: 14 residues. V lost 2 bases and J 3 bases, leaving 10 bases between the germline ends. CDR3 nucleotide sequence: TGTGCCAGCAGTTTAAGTGTCCCGGACACTGAAGCTTTCTTT. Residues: CASSLSVPDTEAFF.